The entry below describes one TCR beta chain. Participant reports of clinical history set cohort assignment. Germline loops: CDR1 SGHNT, CDR2 YYREEE (reference sequence). The V segment lost 4 bases and the J segment 0 bases; nucleotides outside the gene matches: 5. The CDR3 runs 15 residues. The source of the sample is a study of blood T cell repertoires in COVID-19. The method was immunoSEQ multiplex PCR; TCRdb's version includes in-frame clones alone and lacks a portion of them. The sample consists of about 220,000 clones, 80% to 90% of them appearing once. The chain employs TRBV5-4 and TRBJ1-1, with 8 bases lining up with TRBD1. The source material was PBMCs or T cells enriched from blood (not recorded which). This receptor was obtained from a woman aged 40 to 49 with acute COVID-19. The CDR3 reads CASSLGQGLNTEAFF. In nucleotides, the CDR3 is TGTGCCAGCAGCCTAGGACAGGGATTGAACACTGAAGCTTTCTTT.